A selection of T cell receptor beta chains follows, all from one sample in a study of T cells after yellow fever vaccination. One entry per CDR3 protein, called by TCRdb with MiXCR from the 5' RACE reads. Of approximately 600,000 distinct CDR3 sequences in the sample, roughly an eighth were seen once. The material was PBMCs, obtained on the day of the yellow fever booster vaccination. Receptors were obtained from a man in his thirties or forties who received the YFV17D yellow fever vaccine. The CDR3 runs from the conserved cysteine through the conserved F or W. Each record gives: CDR3 DNA, CDR3 protein, D gene, V gene, J gene, clone size. The D gene is left open where the match is weak. Not every row has a clone size; where given, it reads once, few, many or a size class.

TGTGCCAGCAGCTTAGAAATCCCCCGAGGGCAAGAGACCCAGTACTTC,CASSLEIPRGQETQYF,.,TRBV7-6,TRBJ2-5,.
TGTGCCAGCACTATGGGCAGGGTTGGCTACACCTTC,CASTMGRVGYTF,.,TRBV12-3/TRBV12-4,TRBJ1-2,.
TGTGCCAGCGTAATTCCGGGACAGGAGGATGGCTACACCTTC,CASVIPGQEDGYTF,TRBD1,TRBV6-2/TRBV6-3,TRBJ1-2,.
TGCGCCAGCAGCCGGCCTAGCGGGAGTAGAGATGAGCAGTTCTTC,CASSRPSGSRDEQFF,TRBD2,TRBV5-1,TRBJ2-1,few
TGCAGCGCCCGACAGGGAGGACAGCCCCAGCATTTT,CSARQGGQPQHF,TRBD1,TRBV29-1,TRBJ1-5,many
TGTGCCAGCAGCATATGGGAGGGGGAGCTGTTTTTT,CASSIWEGELFF,.,TRBV9,TRBJ2-2,.
TGTGCCAGCTGGGGACAGATGAACACTGAAGCTTTCTTT,CASWGQMNTEAFF,TRBD1,TRBV6-2/TRBV6-3,TRBJ1-1,.
TGTGCCAGCAGCGCCTCTACTAGAATTGGCACAGATACGCAGTATTTT,CASSASTRIGTDTQYF,.,TRBV7-2,TRBJ2-3,.
TGTGCCAGCAGCATACGGACAGGGAGGGTCGGAGATACGCAGTATTTT,CASSIRTGRVGDTQYF,.,TRBV7-2,TRBJ2-3,few
TGTGCCAGCGGCAGGGGGGGGATACTCTATGGCTACACCTTC,CASGRGGILYGYTF,TRBD1,TRBV12-3/TRBV12-4,TRBJ1-2,few
TGCAGTGCAGGGCCCCAAAATTCACCCCTCCACTTT,CSAGPQNSPLHF,.,TRBV20-1,TRBJ1-6,few
TGTGCCAGCAGCCGACGGGGGGGGGTCTGGGATGAGCAGTTCTTC,CASSRRGGVWDEQFF,TRBD2,TRBV6-2/TRBV6-3,TRBJ2-1,.
TGTGCCACCCTGACAGGGAGTGAGCAGTTCTTC,CATLTGSEQFF,TRBD1,TRBV10-3,TRBJ2-1,few